This T cell receptor (beta chain) emerged from a study of cytomegalovirus exposure and HLA in healthy donors. General study points: Across all donors, roughly uniform sequencing depth was an assumption of the presence/absence analyses. Earlier results showed most TCR beta V segments being productive about 87% or about 30% of the time. A few V segments could not be told apart, such as TRBV6-2 and TRBV6-3, and were left out.

On this clone: The antigen is not known.

The PCR employed 60 Vbeta primers together with 13 Jbeta primers. The assay was immunoSEQ multiplex PCR, and TCRdb's table has in-frame clones only and misses some. The sample carries about 200,000 clones, 82% recorded once. J was trimmed by 6 bases and V by 1 base; bases with no gene match: 9. Germline assignment: CDR1 LNHNV and CDR2 YYDKDF (reference sequence). The CDR3 loop spans 17 amino acids. Despite likely unrecorded immune exposures, the donors were nominally healthy at the time of sampling. The chain couples TRBV15 to TRBJ2-2, with 9 bases aligning to TRBD2. Sequencing used PBMCs. The clonotype originates from a woman in her thirties or forties in good health and CMV-seronegative. CDR3 bases: TGTGCCACCAGCAGAGGACTAGCGGCAAGGGCGGCCGGGGAGCTGTTTTTT. Translating it yields CATSRGLAARAAGELFF.